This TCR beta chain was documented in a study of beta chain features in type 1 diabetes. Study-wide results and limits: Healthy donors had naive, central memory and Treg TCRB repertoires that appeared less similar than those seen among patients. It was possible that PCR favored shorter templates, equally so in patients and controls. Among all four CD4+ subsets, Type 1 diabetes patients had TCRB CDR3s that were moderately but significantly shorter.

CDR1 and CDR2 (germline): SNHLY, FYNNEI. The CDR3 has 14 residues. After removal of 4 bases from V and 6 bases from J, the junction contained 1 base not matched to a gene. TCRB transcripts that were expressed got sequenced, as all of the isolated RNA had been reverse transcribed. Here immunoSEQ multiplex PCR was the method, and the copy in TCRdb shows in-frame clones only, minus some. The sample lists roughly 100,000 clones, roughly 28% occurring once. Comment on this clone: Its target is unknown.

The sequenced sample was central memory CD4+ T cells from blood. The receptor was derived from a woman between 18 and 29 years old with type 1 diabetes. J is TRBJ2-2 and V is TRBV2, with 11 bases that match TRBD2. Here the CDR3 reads CASSVLAGAGELFF. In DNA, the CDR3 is TGTGCCAGCAGTGTACTAGCGGGAGCCGGGGAGCTGTTTTTT.